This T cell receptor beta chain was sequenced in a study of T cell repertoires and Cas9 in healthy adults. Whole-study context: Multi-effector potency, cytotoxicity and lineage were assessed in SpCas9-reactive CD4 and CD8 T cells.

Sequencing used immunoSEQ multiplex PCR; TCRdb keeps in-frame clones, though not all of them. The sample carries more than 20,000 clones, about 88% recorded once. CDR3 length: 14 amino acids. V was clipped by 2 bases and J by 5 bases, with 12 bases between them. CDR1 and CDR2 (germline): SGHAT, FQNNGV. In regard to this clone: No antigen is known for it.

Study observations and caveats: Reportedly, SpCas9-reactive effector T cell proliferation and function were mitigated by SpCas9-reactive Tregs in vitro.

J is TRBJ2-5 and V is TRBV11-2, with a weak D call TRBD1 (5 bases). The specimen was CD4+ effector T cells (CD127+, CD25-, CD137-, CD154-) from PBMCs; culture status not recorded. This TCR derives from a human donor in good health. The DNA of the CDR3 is TGTGCCAGCAGCTTATGGCAGGGCCGGGAGACCCAGTACTTC. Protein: CASSLWQGRETQYF.